Each of the 30 T cell receptor beta chains below was sequenced from the same sample in a study of cytomegalovirus exposure and HLA in healthy donors. Amplification used 60 Vbeta primers and 13 Jbeta primers. The protocol was immunoSEQ multiplex PCR, while the TCRdb copy is restricted to in-frame clones and leaves out a portion. The sample has fewer than 200,000 clones, about 82% seen once. Sequencing was carried out using PBMCs. The receptors derive from a female donor in good health and CMV-seronegative.

This rearrangement joins TRBV10-3 to TRBJ1-2; D is possibly TRBD1 (5 bases). The germline V gene has CDR1 ENHRY and CDR2 SYGVKD. This CDR3 is built from 14 residues. Trimming removed 0 bases from V and 4 bases from J, with 9 bases in between. The DNA of the CDR3 is TGTGCCATCAGTGAGTCTCGGGGGGGCTATGGCTACACCTTC. Translating gives CAISESRGGYGYTF.

This chain uses TRBV15 with TRBJ2-5; D is perhaps TRBD1 (5 bases). The CDR3 consists of 14 residues. CDR1 and CDR2 from the germline V gene are LNHNV and YYDKDF (reference sequence). V dropped 1 base and J dropped 11 bases, with 17 bases sitting between them. The CDR3 sequence: CATSRASAGLEQYF. CDR3 DNA: TGTGCCACCAGCAGAGCGAGTGCAGGGCTAGAGCAGTACTTC.

The chain couples TRBV5-1 to TRBJ2-3; tentatively, D is TRBD1 (5 bases). In germline, CDR1 is SGHRS, CDR2 YFSETQ. The CDR3 runs 16 residues. V was trimmed by 2 bases and J by 2 bases, leaving 15 bases between them. Here the CDR3 reads CASSLGVSATTDTQYF. The CDR3 nucleotides read TGCGCCAGCAGCTTAGGGGTATCCGCCACCACAGATACGCAGTATTTT.

The chain's CDR3 is CASSSGGTGFNEQFF. CDR3 DNA sequence: TGTGCCAGCAGTTCCGGGGGGACAGGGTTCAATGAGCAGTTCTTC. The chain uses TRBV6-5 and TRBJ2-1, with 9 bases identical to TRBD1. The germline V gene has CDR1 MNHEY and CDR2 SVGAGI. This CDR3 has 15 residues. The junction had 7 bases not matched to a gene; V was cut back by 4 bases and J by 6 bases.

This clone has more than one count but fewer than ten. The chain employs TRBV5-8 and TRBJ2-2; D is undetermined. This CDR3 is built from 16 residues. V was shortened by 0 bases and J by 5 bases, with 14 bases between the two germline ends. Germline CDR1 is SGHTS and CDR2 is YDEGEE. Here the CDR3 DNA reads TGTGCCAGCAGCTTGGTCCGGAGAACTAAGACCGGGGAGCTGTTTTTT. Translating it yields CASSLVRRTKTGELFF. Based on the CDR3 plus reference TRBV5-8 and TRBJ2-2, the full variable domain is EAGVTQSPTHLIKTRGQQATLRCSPISGHTSVYWYQQALGLGLQFLLWYDEGEERNRGNFPPRFSGRQFPNYSSELNVNALELEDSALYLCASSLVRRTKTGELFFGEGSRLTVL.

This rearrangement joins TRBV6-4 to TRBJ2-2; 7 bases are shared with TRBD2. Per germline, CDR1 MRHNA and CDR2 SNTAGT. The CDR3 spans 15 residues. V shed 3 bases, J shed 4 bases, and the junction held 5 bases outside the gene matches. CDR3 coding DNA: TGTGCCAGCAGTGAAGTGGGCGGGAGCACCGGGGAGCTGTTTTTT. Translation: CASSEVGGSTGELFF.

V usage is TRBV18 and J usage is TRBJ2-3; 7 bases map to TRBD1. Unmatched junction bases numbered 2, after V lost 3 bases and J lost 2 bases. The CDR3 totals 14 residues. Looked up from germline, CDR1 is KGHSH and CDR2 is LQKENI. CDR3 amino acids: CASSPTGVTDTQYF. CDR3 in DNA: TGTGCCAGCTCACCTACAGGGGTCACAGATACGCAGTATTTT.

This sequence joins TRBV2 and TRBJ2-5; D is unresolved. The J call could be wrong; TRBJ2-7 is a better fit for the DNA end. Germline loops: CDR1 SNHLY, CDR2 FYNNEI. CDR3 length: 13 residues. The DNA for the CDR3 is TGTGCCAGCAGGGAAAACCCAACCTACGAGCAGTACTTC. This sequence encodes CASRENPTYEQYF.

This chain connects TRBV5-1 to TRBJ1-1; D remains unclear. The CDR3 is 13 amino acids. The V end was cut by 4 bases, the J end by 3 bases, with 10 bases between. The V gene's germline CDR1 is SGHRS and CDR2 YFSETQ. CDR3 sequence: CASSHRVYTEAFF. The CDR3 nucleotides read TGCGCCAGCAGCCACCGGGTCTACACTGAAGCTTTCTTT. Based on the CDR3 plus reference TRBV5-1 and TRBJ1-1, the full variable domain is KAGVTQTPRYLIKTRGQQVTLSCSPISGHRSVSWYQQTPGQGLQFLFEYFSETQRNKGNFPGRFSGRQFSNSRSEMNVSTLELGDSALYLCASSHRVYTEAFFGQGTRLTVV.

V gene TRBV10-3 combines with J gene TRBJ1-1; D is unresolved. Trimming pared 10 bases from V and 0 bases from J, leaving 12 bases between. Germline V gene data show CDR1 as ENHRY and CDR2 as SYGVKD. CDR3 length equals 13 residues. CDR3 in DNA: TGTGCCACGGGAGACGGGATGAACACTGAAGCTTTCTTT. Its protein is CATGDGMNTEAFF.

J is TRBJ1-2 and V is TRBV6-5; D is unresolved. V lost 7 bases and J lost 2, with 17 bases in between. The CDR3 totals 15 residues. CDR1 and CDR2 (germline): MNHEY, SVGAGI. CDR3 nucleotides: TGTGCCAGCACGGGTGGATCGCGTAGGAACTATGGCTACACCTTC. Its protein is CASTGGSRRNYGYTF.

The chain couples TRBV6-5 to TRBJ1-6; weak D call: TRBD1 (5 bases). This CDR3 region has 15 residues. Trimming took 5 bases from V and 3 from J, leaving 11 bases between them. The germline gives CDR1 MNHEY, CDR2 SVGAGI. The CDR3 nucleotides are TGTGCCAGCAGTAGAACGACAGACTATAATTCACCCCTCCACTTT. The encoded protein is CASSRTTDYNSPLHF.

The chain has TRBV18 and TRBJ1-4, with 8 bases lining up with TRBD1. This CDR3 is 13 amino acids long. The germline V gene has CDR1 KGHSH and CDR2 LQKENI. Trimming at V came to 4 bases and at J to 5 bases, leaving 0 bases not matched to a gene. In DNA, the CDR3 is TGTGCCAGCTCACGGGACAGGAATGAAAAACTGTTTTTT. Translating gives CASSRDRNEKLFF.

The CDR3 DNA reads as TGTGCCAGCAGCTCCCGGGACTACAATGAGCAGTTCTTC. It encodes CASSSRDYNEQFF. The chain uses TRBV7-9 and TRBJ2-1; weak D call: TRBD2 (5 bases). The CDR3 is 13 amino acids. Germline CDR1 SEHNR, CDR2 FQNEAQ (reference sequence). V was cut by 4 bases and J by 3 bases, with 7 bases left in between.

The chain couples TRBV30 to TRBJ2-3; D is perhaps TRBD1 (5 bases). Trimming shortened V by 3 bases and J by 7 bases, and 17 bases separated the two germline ends. The germline CDR1 and CDR2 sequences are GTSNPN and SVGIG (reference sequence). This CDR3 spans 14 amino acids. As DNA, the CDR3 is TGTGCCTGGAGCTCGTCTCAGGGCTGGAATACGCAGTATTTT. This sequence encodes CAWSSSQGWNTQYF.

As to this clone: Germline and junction disagree at one end, which may indicate a read error. The V call is TRBV7-9, the J call TRBJ1-1; TRBD1 aligns across 7 bases. Germline-derived CDR1 and CDR2 are SEHNR and FQNEAQ (reference sequence). This CDR3 is built from 16 residues. Here the CDR3 reads CSSSSNRQGLNTEAFF. The CDR3 DNA sequence: TGTTCCAGCAGCTCCAACCGACAGGGATTGAACACTGAAGCTTTCTTT.

The chain combines TRBV7-3 with TRBJ2-2; 8 bases are shared with TRBD2. The CDR3 totals 15 residues. Germline-derived CDR1 and CDR2 are SGHTA and FQGTGA. After removal of 2 bases from V and 2 bases from J, the junction contained 1 base not matched to a gene. Here the CDR3 DNA reads TGTGCCAGCAGCTTAGCGGGGGGAAACACCGGGGAGCTGTTTTTT. Amino acid sequence: CASSLAGGNTGELFF.

The CDR3 DNA reads TGTGCCAGCATCAAGTCCAGCTCCTACAATGAGCAGTTCTTC. This gives the protein CASIKSSSYNEQFF. The chain has TRBV2 and TRBJ2-1; D unclear. The V end lost 7 bases, the J end lost 0 bases, and 10 bases lay between the germline ends. CDR3 size: 14 residues. Germline V gene sequence: CDR1 SNHLY, CDR2 FYNNEI. The full variable domain, in which reference TRBV2 and TRBJ2-1 provide the parts outside the CDR3, is EPEVTQTPSHQVTQMGQEVILRCVPISNHLYFYWYRQILGQKVEFLVSFYNNEISEKSEIFDDQFSVERPDGSNFTLKIRSTKLEDSAMYFCASIKSSSYNEQFFGPGTRLTVL.

The chain has TRBV7-8 and TRBJ2-2; a weak D match, TRBD1 (5 bases). Germline CDR1 SGHVS, CDR2 FQNEAQ. The length of the CDR3 is 17 residues. The V and J ends lost 3 bases and 1 base respectively, with 15 bases between them. The CDR3 sequence is CASSLAEIRGNTGELFF. The DNA for the CDR3 is TGTGCCAGCAGCTTGGCCGAAATAAGGGGGAACACCGGGGAGCTGTTTTTT.

The chain has TRBV6-5 and TRBJ2-1; 8 bases map to TRBD2. With V trimmed by 5 bases and J by 1 base, 4 bases remained unmatched. Germline V lookup: CDR1 MNHEY, CDR2 SVGAGI. This CDR3 comprises 15 residues. CDR3 sequence: CASSRVAGSYNEQFF. Here the CDR3 DNA reads TGTGCCAGCAGTCGCGTAGCGGGATCCTACAATGAGCAGTTCTTC.

V is TRBV4-2 and J is TRBJ2-7, with D unresolved. Per germline, CDR1 LGHNA and CDR2 YNFKEQ. This CDR3 is 14 amino acids long. The V end lost 1 base, the J end lost 6 bases, and 13 bases lay between the germline ends. This CDR3 is CASSQVVGTGEQYF. CDR3 sequence (DNA): TGTGCCAGCAGCCAAGTCGTAGGTACGGGCGAGCAGTACTTC.

As to this clone: Other DNA sequences within the sample encode an identical CDR3. CDR3 sequence reads: CASSRGVNTEAFF. CDR3 nucleotides: TGTGCCAGCTCACGAGGAGTGAACACTGAAGCTTTCTTT. The chain combines TRBV18 with TRBJ1-1; D is undetermined. CDR3 length: 13 residues. The ends were cut back, 4 bases at V and 0 bases at J, with 6 bases in the middle. Germline loops: CDR1 KGHSH, CDR2 LQKENI.

The chain has TRBV27 and TRBJ2-7; D gene uncertain. Germline V gene lookup returns CDR1 MNHEY and CDR2 SMNVEV (reference sequence). This CDR3 contains 13 residues. Trimming left V 4 bases short and J 1 base short, with 8 bases between. The CDR3 loop is CASSYGFSYEQYF. CDR3 bases: TGTGCCAGCAGTTACGGGTTTTCCTACGAGCAGTACTTC.

The chain employs TRBV6-1 and TRBJ2-7; D remains ambiguous. The CDR3 consists of 11 residues. The germline CDR1 and CDR2 sequences are MNHNS and SASEGT. Trimming left V 4 bases short and J 3 bases short, with 4 bases between. The CDR3 DNA follows: TGTGCCAGCAGTGCCCGCTACGAGCAGTACTTC. Amino acids: CASSARYEQYF.

The V and J genes are TRBV4-2 and TRBJ2-1; D may be TRBD2 (7 bases). The V gene's germline CDR1 is LGHNA and CDR2 YNFKEQ. The V and J ends lost 2 bases and 9 bases respectively, with 17 bases between them. The CDR3 has 15 residues. DNA of the CDR3: TGTGCCAGCAGCCAACGGCGGGGAGGGGGAAGTGAGCAGTTCTTC. This codes for CASSQRRGGGSEQFF.

The rearrangement uses TRBV5-1 and TRBJ1-1; 7 bases fit TRBD1. In germline, CDR1 is SGHRS, CDR2 YFSETQ. There are 18 residues in the CDR3. V shed 0 bases, J shed 3 bases, and the junction held 14 bases outside the gene matches. The CDR3 reads CASSLESTARGIYTEAFF. The DNA for the CDR3 is TGCGCCAGCAGCTTGGAGTCTACCGCCAGGGGGATATACACTGAAGCTTTCTTT.

This clone was counted once. The chain links TRBV27 to TRBJ1-3, with TRBD1 as a possible D gene (6 bases). V was cut by 4 bases and J by 1 base, with 11 bases left in between. The length of the CDR3 is 15 residues. Germline CDR1 is MNHEY and CDR2 is SMNVEV (reference sequence). As DNA, the CDR3 is TGTGCCAGCAGTTACACAGGGTTGTCTGGAAACACCATATATTTT. The encoded protein is CASSYTGLSGNTIYF.

This clone has only one observation. The chain uses TRBV30 and TRBJ2-1; tentatively, D is TRBD2 (5 bases). The CDR3 sequence is 15 residues long. The V gene lost 0 bases and the J gene lost 5 bases, with 14 bases spanning the gap. The V gene's germline CDR1 is GTSNPN and CDR2 SVGIG (reference sequence). CDR3 sequence: CAWSVGVAINNEQFF. CDR3 nucleotide sequence: TGTGCCTGGAGTGTAGGAGTAGCGATCAACAATGAGCAGTTCTTC.

V gene TRBV5-1 combines with J gene TRBJ2-5; D gene unclear. The J call is uncertain, as TRBJ2-7 better fits the DNA end. Germline V CDR1 and CDR2: SGHRS, YFSETQ. The length of the CDR3 is 14 residues. CDR3 DNA sequence: TGCGCCAGCAGCTTGGTTTGGGGCTCCTACGAGCAGTACTTC. Amino acids: CASSLVWGSYEQYF.

This clone was observed a few times. The J gene is TRBJ2-7, the V gene TRBV4-3; a weak D match, TRBD2 (7 bases). V was clipped by 0 bases and J by 2 bases, with 14 bases between them. The CDR3 is 16 residues long. Per germline, CDR1 LGHNA and CDR2 YSLEER. This chain's CDR3 is CASSQDWGGGPYEQYF. The CDR3 DNA sequence: TGCGCCAGCAGCCAAGATTGGGGGGGCGGTCCCTACGAGCAGTACTTC.